A single TCR beta chain is shown here with its context. Data came from immunoSEQ multiplex PCR; TCRdb stores just in-frame clones and leaves some out. The sample has approximately 300,000 clones, 75% to 95% seen once; the top ten hold 6.5% to 8%. This specimen belongs to a study of blood T cell repertoires in COVID-19. This CDR3 has 14 residues. CDR1 and CDR2 from the germline V gene are SQVTM and ANQGSEA. V was clipped by 5 bases and J by 7 bases, with 15 bases between them. One Seattle source followed patients from active infection through their disease course. The rearrangement joins TRBV29-1 to TRBJ1-6; D is undetermined. The sequenced sample was peripheral blood. This TCR was recovered from a woman in her thirties with COVID-19, enrolled during active disease. The CDR3 DNA is TGCAGCGTTACAGATGGAGGCCAAAATTCACCCCTCCACTTT. Translated: CSVTDGGQNSPLHF.